The clone carrying this T cell receptor (beta chain) has only a few counts. In terms of age and location, participants ranged from roughly 18 to 90 years and lived in about two dozen US areas. Per the germline V gene, CDR1 is SGHAT and CDR2 is FQNNGV. This CDR3 has 14 amino acids. The J segment lost 6 bases and the V segment lost 6 bases, leaving 8 bases of the junction unmatched. These data belong to a study of blood T cell repertoires in COVID-19. Study as a whole: T cells, B-cell-depleted T cells, or PBMCs provided the cDNA or gDNA that served as material.

Only in-frame clones appear in the TCRdb table, and some are missing; sequencing was by immunoSEQ multiplex PCR. The sample yields under 350,000 clones, approximately 83% seen once. The chain links TRBV11-2 to TRBJ2-1; 7 nucleotides line up with TRBD1. The TCR comes from a woman aged 40 to 50 with acute COVID-19. The specimen was PBMCs or T cells enriched from blood (not recorded which). CDR3 coding DNA: TGTGCCAGCAGATTGACAGGGCCGGTCAATGAGCAGTTCTTC. Amino acid sequence: CASRLTGPVNEQFF.